What follows are 4 T cell receptor beta chains derived from one specimen sequenced in a study of PD-L1 blockade in urothelial cancer. Data came from immunoSEQ multiplex PCR; TCRdb stores just in-frame clones and leaves some out. The sample has roughly 100,000 clones; over 75% are singletons. This sample comprised PBMCs, obtained around atezolizumab (anti-PD-L1) treatment. These receptors came from a middle-aged man with urothelial cancer.

This rearrangement joins TRBV30 to TRBJ2-2, with D maybe TRBD1 (5 bases). With 3 bases removed from V and 2 bases from J, the gap between germline ends came to 13 bases. Germline assignment: CDR1 GTSNPN and CDR2 SVGIG (reference sequence). This CDR3 comprises 15 residues. The CDR3 here is CAWSKGLGNTGELFF. The CDR3 coding sequence is TGTGCCTGGAGCAAGGGGCTGGGAAACACCGGGGAGCTGTTTTTT.

The chain links TRBV2 to TRBJ1-1; no definite D call. This CDR3 has 12 residues. Germline V lookup: CDR1 SNHLY, CDR2 FYNNEI. With 9 bases removed from V and 0 bases from J, the gap between germline ends came to 8 bases. This chain's CDR3 is CARSTLNTEAFF. The CDR3 DNA is TGTGCCAGATCGACACTGAACACTGAAGCTTTCTTT.

The rearrangement joins TRBV28 to TRBJ1-2; no clear D gene. This CDR3 has 15 amino acids. The V end lost 6 bases, the J end lost 7 bases, and 21 bases lay between the germline ends. Germline CDR1 and CDR2: MDHEN and SYDVKM. This CDR3 is CASSHVVWLALGYTF. The CDR3 DNA follows: TGTGCCAGCAGCCATGTGGTTTGGCTTGCTCTTGGCTACACCTTC.

The chain is built from TRBV5-1 and TRBJ2-7, with 8 bases aligning to TRBD1. Germline loops: CDR1 SGHRS, CDR2 YFSETQ. With 3 bases clipped from V and 7 bases from J, the junction kept 12 bases outside the gene matches. The CDR3 consists of 15 residues. The CDR3 nucleotides read TGCGCCAGCAGCTCGACCCGACAGGGGCGAGGGGAGCAGTACTTC. Its translation: CASSSTRQGRGEQYF.